This passage covers 9 T cell receptor beta chains from one sample sequenced in a study of T cells in Graves' hyperthyroidism and ophthalmopathy. It was RNA transcripts that yielded the amplified TCR beta CDR3 regions. First-round RT-PCR of the TCR CDR3 relied on the HTBI primer set. MiXCR was run by TCRdb on the multiplex PCR reads, yielding one entry per CDR3 protein. The sample holds roughly 290,000 distinct CDR3 sequences, approximately 12% seen once. The sample comprised blood. The receptors originated from a woman in her twenties or thirties with Graves' hyperthyroidism that later progressed to Graves' ophthalmopathy.

The chain combines TRBV4-1 with TRBJ2-1, with 7 bases that match TRBD2. Germline assignment: CDR1 MGHRA and CDR2 YSYEKL. CDR3 length: 16 amino acids. Trimming took 2 bases from V and 6 from J; bases not matched to a gene: 10. The CDR3, as DNA: TGCGCCAGCAGCCAACCCGTGGCGGGAGTAGGCAATGAGCAGTTCTTC. It is translated as CASSQPVAGVGNEQFF.

This clonotype was counted many times. As DNA, the CDR3 is TGTGCCAGCAGTGACGGGAGGGGGCAAGAGACCCAGTACTTC. It specifies CASSDGRGQETQYF. The chain combines TRBV2 with TRBJ2-5; 8 nucleotides line up with TRBD2. Trimming removed 3 bases from V and 2 bases from J; junction bases left unmatched: 2. CDR3 length: 14 residues. Germline CDR1 SNHLY, CDR2 FYNNEI.

There are many counts of this clonotype. The chain joins TRBV6-2 or TRBV6-3 to TRBJ2-7; TRBD1 matches 7 bases. CDR3 size: 14 residues. V shed 6 bases and J 3 bases; nucleotides not matched to a gene: 8. CDR1 is MNHEY, CDR2 SVGEGT, per germline. Here the CDR3 reads CASSPGQVFYEQYF. The CDR3 DNA reads as TGTGCCAGCAGCCCCGGACAGGTTTTCTACGAGCAGTACTTC.

The sample holds many counts of this clonotype. The J gene is TRBJ2-7, the V gene TRBV9, with 7 positions matching TRBD2. The CDR3 length is 15 residues. Unmatched junction bases numbered 11, after V lost 4 bases and J lost 4 bases. CDR1 and CDR2 from the germline V gene are SGDLS and YYNGEE. CDR3 coding DNA: TGTGCCAGCAGCCAAGGGGAGGGGTATAGGTACGAGCAGTACTTC. It yields the protein CASSQGEGYRYEQYF.

The V and J genes are TRBV10-3 and TRBJ2-3; TRBD2 agrees at 13 bases. In germline, CDR1 is ENHRY, CDR2 SYGVKD. The CDR3 extends over 17 amino acids. Trimming cost V 4 bases and J 4 bases; bases outside gene matches: 8. CDR3 DNA sequence: TGTGCCATCAGTGGGTGGACTAGCGGGAGTGGGGCAGATACGCAGTATTTT. Its protein product is CAISGWTSGSGADTQYF.

This clonotype has a count of ten or more. The chain recombines TRBV18 with TRBJ1-1; 12 nucleotides agree with TRBD1. The V gene end was trimmed by 3 bases and the J gene end by 1 base; junction bases not matched to a gene: 0. This CDR3 region has 15 residues. Germline values: CDR1 KGHSH, CDR2 LQKENI. The CDR3 bases are TGTGCCAGCTCACCGGGACAGGGGGCGAACACTGAAGCTTTCTTT. It codes for CASSPGQGANTEAFF.

A few counts support this clonotype. The chain is built from TRBV4-3 and TRBJ2-4; TRBD1 agrees at 7 bases. This CDR3 has 17 amino acids. J was trimmed by 5 bases and V by 1 base; bases with no gene match: 11. Germline V gene sequence: CDR1 LGHNA, CDR2 YSLEER. CDR3 residues: CASSQVLEGAGQNIQYF. In nucleotides, the CDR3 is TGCGCCAGCAGCCAAGTCCTCGAGGGGGCTGGTCAAAACATTCAGTACTTC.

Concerning this clonotype itself: A read error is likely, as this CDR3 ends without the conserved phenylalanine or tryptophan. The chain joins TRBV5-5 to TRBJ2-2; D is undetermined. This CDR3 is built from 15 residues. Germline CDR1 reads SGHKS; CDR2 reads YYEKEE (reference sequence). Trimming pared 4 bases from V and 0 bases from J, leaving 10 bases between. Written as DNA, the CDR3 is TGTGCCAGCAGCCCGTCCGCGTCGAACACCGGGGAGCTGTTTCTT. This sequence encodes CASSPSASNTGELFL.

This clonotype turned up a few times. J is TRBJ1-6 and V is TRBV6-5; the D gene is possibly TRBD1 (5 bases). The V end was cut by 2 bases, the J end by 3 bases, with 5 bases between. Germline V lookup: CDR1 MNHEY, CDR2 SVGAGI. The CDR3 runs 14 residues. DNA of the CDR3: TGTGCCAGCAGTTACGACAGCTATAATTCACCCCTCCACTTT. Encoded protein: CASSYDSYNSPLHF.